Listed below are T cell receptor beta chains from one sample, sequenced in a study of T-cell reconstitution after alpha-beta-depleted transplantation in children. TCRdb re-called the PCR reads through MiXCR, storing one row per CDR3 protein. Here the sample spans hundreds of thousands of distinct CDR3 sequences, about 18% being singletons. Material: PBMCs from the stem cell graft donor, obtained from the stem cell graft. The origin of the receptors is a human donor who donated a stem cell graft to a child with acute lymphoblastic leukemia. Each CDR3 is given without its conserved first and last residue. Each record gives: J gene, CDR3 length, V gene, clone size, CDR3 protein. Not all rows give a size; the values are once, few, many and, for expanded clones, a class.

TRBJ1-1 14 TRBV5-1 NA ASSLAPQGENTEAF
TRBJ2-3 14 TRBV11-2 NA ASSPLARWGTDTQY
TRBJ2-1 12 TRBV7-8 NA ASKGTSRHNEQF
TRBJ1-1 12 TRBV29-1 many SVIARRMNTEAF
TRBJ2-2 11 TRBV24-1 few ATSDLIRGELF
TRBJ1-2 11 TRBV12-3/TRBV12-4 few ASSLARSYGYT
TRBJ2-1 14 TRBV10-3 many AISESRVISYNEQF
TRBJ2-2 15 TRBV4-1 NA ASSQEDREGSTGELF
TRBJ2-3 15 TRBV4-2 NA ASSPTAGKSSEYTQY
TRBJ2-1 13 TRBV15 few ATSTGRRGYNEQF
TRBJ2-2 14 TRBV20-1 few SARDGRGQVTGELF
TRBJ2-5 12 TRBV5-1 NA ASSSLTGVETQY
TRBJ1-5 11 TRBV7-9 many ASSLEIDQPQH
TRBJ2-7 14 TRBV4-1 few ASSPTGTSGRSEQY
TRBJ2-7 10 TRBV6-5 NA ASSTTGVEQY
TRBJ2-7 13 TRBV9 NA ASSVGTTSSYEQY
TRBJ2-7 11 TRBV29-1 NA SATGLAAYEQY
TRBJ2-3 14 TRBV7-9 NA ASSLFGSGSTDTQY
TRBJ1-1 12 TRBV5-5 NA ASSPQTGITEAF
TRBJ2-5 13 TRBV18 NA ASSPNAGTQETQY
TRBJ2-1 13 TRBV3-1 few ASSQEDIPYNEQF
TRBJ2-7 13 TRBV12-3/TRBV12-4 many ASSLRGGSSLEQY
TRBJ2-7 13 TRBV7-2 few ASSKTSGSSYEQY
TRBJ2-7 13 TRBV15 NA ATSRDQVRRHEQY
TRBJ1-5 11 TRBV12-3/TRBV12-4 NA ASRQAPHQPQH
TRBJ2-7 12 TRBV27 NA ASSWGGRGYEQY
TRBJ2-3 14 TRBV11-2 few ASSQWRGASTDTQY
TRBJ2-1 11 TRBV5-6 NA ASSLVVAGAQF
TRBJ1-5 11 TRBV24-1 NA ATSRTANQPQH
TRBJ1-2 15 TRBV4-1 few ASSFVSAGGVNYGYT
TRBJ2-1 18 TRBV20-1 NA SAVRGGRAEVVGPYNEQF
TRBJ2-3 10 TRBV24-1 few ATSDRGDTQY
TRBJ2-7 10 TRBV27 few ASGKDPYEQY
TRBJ2-7 12 TRBV7-9 few ASSLEFFWEEQY
TRBJ2-5 14 TRBV12-3/TRBV12-4 few ASSHPATRNIQTQY
TRBJ2-7 13 TRBV12-3/TRBV12-4 many ASSLRTGGSYEQY
TRBJ2-3 13 TRBV2 NA ASLGRGPSTDTQY
TRBJ1-6 14 TRBV27 NA ASSFGQSSYNSPLH
TRBJ1-4 14 TRBV5-1 NA ASSSGQIHPNEKLF
TRBJ2-7 16 TRBV5-1 few ASSLLGGVSGRAYEQY
TRBJ2-3 12 TRBV20-1 NA SARDPWRTDTQY